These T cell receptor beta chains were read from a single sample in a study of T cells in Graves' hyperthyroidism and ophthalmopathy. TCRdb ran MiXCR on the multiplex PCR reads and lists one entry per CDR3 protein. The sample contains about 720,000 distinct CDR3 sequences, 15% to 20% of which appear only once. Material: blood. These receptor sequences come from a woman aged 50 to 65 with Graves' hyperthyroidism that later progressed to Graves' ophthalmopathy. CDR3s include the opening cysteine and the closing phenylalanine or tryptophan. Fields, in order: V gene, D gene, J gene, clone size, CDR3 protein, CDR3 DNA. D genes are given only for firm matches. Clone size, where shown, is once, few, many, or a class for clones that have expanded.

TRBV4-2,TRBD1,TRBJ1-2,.,CASSQDRDRGRAGYTF,TGTGCCAGCAGCCAAGACCGGGACAGGGGGCGGGCTGGCTACACCTTC
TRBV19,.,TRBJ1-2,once,CASSIDDTSYGYTF,TGTGCCAGTAGTATAGATGACACGAGCTATGGCTACACCTTC
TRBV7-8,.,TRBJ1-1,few,CASSLAGELNTEAFF,TGTGCCAGCAGCTTAGCCGGAGAGTTGAACACTGAAGCTTTCTTT
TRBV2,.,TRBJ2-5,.,CASSERLKETQYF,TGTGCCAGCAGTGAAAGGCTGAAAGAGACCCAGTACTTC
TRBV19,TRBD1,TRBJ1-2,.,CAVGDRRGYTF,TGTGCCGTTGGGGACAGGAGGGGCTACACCTTC
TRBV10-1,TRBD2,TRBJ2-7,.,CASSPSGGALYEQYF,TGCGCCAGCAGTCCTAGCGGGGGGGCCTTATACGAGCAGTACTTC
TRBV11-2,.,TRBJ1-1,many,CASSSETSVEAFF,TGTGCCAGCAGCTCTGAGACTTCGGTTGAAGCTTTCTTT
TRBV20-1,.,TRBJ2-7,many,CSAPHRTAAYEQYF,TGCAGTGCCCCCCACCGGACAGCAGCCTACGAGCAGTACTTC
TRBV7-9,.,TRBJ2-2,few,CASSPATHTGELFF,TGTGCCAGCAGTCCCGCCACTCACACCGGGGAGCTGTTTTTT
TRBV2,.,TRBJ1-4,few,CASRGLVNEKLFF,TGTGCCAGCAGGGGGCTGGTAAATGAAAAACTGTTTTTT
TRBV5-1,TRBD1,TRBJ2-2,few,CASSGTGPGELFF,TGCGCCAGCAGCGGGACAGGTCCCGGGGAGCTGTTTTTT
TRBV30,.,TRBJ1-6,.,CAWSVTGVGSPLHF,TGTGCCTGGAGTGTAACCGGGGTGGGATCACCCCTCCACTTT
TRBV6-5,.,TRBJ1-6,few,CASSFPGQGVPSPLHF,TGTGCCAGCAGTTTTCCGGGACAAGGGGTACCTTCACCCCTCCACTTT
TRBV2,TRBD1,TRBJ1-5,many,CASNRDRGGSNQPQHF,TGTGCCAGCAATAGGGACAGGGGAGGTAGCAATCAGCCCCAGCATTTT
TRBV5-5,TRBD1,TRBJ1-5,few,CASSSRTGEVQPQHF,TGTGCCAGCAGCTCTCGGACAGGGGAAGTGCAGCCCCAGCATTTT
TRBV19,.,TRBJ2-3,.,CASSVRLGASDTQYF,TGTGCCAGTAGTGTCCGCCTGGGGGCCTCAGATACGCAGTATTTT
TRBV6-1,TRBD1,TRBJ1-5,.,CASSDSGQGRNQPQHF,TGTGCCAGCAGCGACTCGGGACAGGGACGGAATCAGCCCCAGCATTTT
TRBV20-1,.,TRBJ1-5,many,CSAGIPNSNQPQHF,TGCAGTGCTGGGATCCCGAATAGCAATCAGCCCCAGCATTTT
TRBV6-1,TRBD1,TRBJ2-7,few,CASSTPGTGTYEQYF,TGTGCCAGCAGTACCCCCGGGACAGGGACCTACGAGCAGTACTTC
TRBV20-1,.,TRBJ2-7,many,CSATKGVTYEQYF,TGCAGTGCTACGAAGGGGGTAACCTACGAGCAGTACTTC
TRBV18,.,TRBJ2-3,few,CASSPFQQTSTDTQYF,TGTGCCAGCTCACCCTTTCAGCAGACTAGCACAGATACGCAGTATTTT
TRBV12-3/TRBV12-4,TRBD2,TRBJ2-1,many,CASIPLASGGREQFF,TGTGCCAGCATCCCGTTGGCTAGCGGGGGGCGAGAGCAGTTCTTC
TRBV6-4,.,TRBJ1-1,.,CASSYGPSNAFF,TGTGCCAGCAGTTACGGACCATCGAACGCTTTCTTT
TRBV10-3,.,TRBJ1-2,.,CAITDGVIAGYTF,TGTGCCATCACCGATGGGGTTATAGCTGGCTACACCTTC
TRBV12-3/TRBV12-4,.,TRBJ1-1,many,CASSLLGEAFF,TGCGCCAGCAGCTTATTAGGTGAAGCTTTCTTT
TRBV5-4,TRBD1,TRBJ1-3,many,CASSLGTGKSGNTIYF,TGTGCCAGCAGCCTCGGGACAGGGAAATCTGGAAACACCATATATTTT
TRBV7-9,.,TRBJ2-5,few,CATQPTGTKGETQYF,TGTGCCACCCAGCCAACAGGCACCAAAGGGGAGACCCAGTACTTC
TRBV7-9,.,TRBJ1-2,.,CASSLGARGHGYTF,TGTGCCAGCAGCTTAGGGGCCCGGGGCCATGGCTACACCTTC
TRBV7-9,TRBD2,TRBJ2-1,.,CASNIAGGLTYNEQFF,TGTGCCAGCAACATAGCGGGGGGGCTGACCTACAATGAGCAGTTCTTC
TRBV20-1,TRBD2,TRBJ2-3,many,CSARVWASGGRTQYF,TGCAGTGCTAGAGTTTGGGCTAGCGGGGGACGGACGCAGTATTTT
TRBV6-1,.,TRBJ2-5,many,CASSPQGLGQETQYF,TGTGCCAGCAGCCCTCAGGGGCTAGGGCAAGAGACCCAGTACTTC
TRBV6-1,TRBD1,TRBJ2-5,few,CASRGTRGQGVWETQYF,TGTGCCAGCAGGGGCACCAGGGGACAGGGGGTTTGGGAGACCCAGTACTTC
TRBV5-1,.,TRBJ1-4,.,CASSTSYRAGNEKLFF,TGCGCCAGCAGCACCTCTTACAGGGCCGGTAATGAAAAACTGTTTTTT